The present entry profiles one T cell receptor beta chain with its context. In the original workflow: Reference gene primers were amplified, and this amplification served to estimate nucleated cell counts. Data came from immunoSEQ multiplex PCR; TCRdb stores just in-frame clones and leaves some out. V and J calls and clone size come straight from that table; D and trimming were deduced from the DNA. The sample has roughly 110,000 clones; 75% to 95% are singletons. The data derive from a study of blood T cell repertoires in COVID-19. V lost 3 bases, J lost 1 base, and 7 bases lay in between. CDR3 length equals 13 residues. The germline CDR1 and CDR2 sequences are SGHKS and YYEKEE (reference sequence).

The receptor's source is a woman between 25 and 40 years old with acute or convalescent COVID-19. The J gene is TRBJ1-1, the V gene TRBV5-5; D may be TRBD1 (5 bases). The sequencing input was peripheral blood. In DNA, the CDR3 is TGTGCCAGCAGCTATACAGGGAACACTGAAGCTTTCTTT. Protein: CASSYTGNTEAFF.